This T cell receptor beta chain was captured by sequencing in a study of OX40 agonist ivuxolimab in advanced cancers. Profiled with immunoSEQ multiplex PCR; TCRdb holds only in-frame clones, not every one. The sample consists of over 40,000 clones, about 89% of them appearing once. General study points: Researchers did not establish what antigens the expanded peripheral T cells target. The mean number of expanded clones was higher in CD8+ T cells than in CD4+. Among the lowest peripheral clonal expansion occurred in 0.1-3.0 mg/kg partial responders.

As to this clone: Antigen: not known.

Between the trimmed V and J ends, which lost 0 bases and 3 bases, there was a span of 4 bases. Germline V lookup: CDR1 SGHNT, CDR2 YYREEE (reference sequence). The CDR3 consists of 12 residues. The source material was CD4+ or CD8+ T cells sorted from blood, sampled in a trial of the OX40 agonist ivuxolimab. This rearrangement joins TRBV5-4 to TRBJ2-7; the D is unclear. This receptor was taken from an adult with an advanced solid tumor such as melanoma, head and neck, liver or kidney cancer. CDR3 loop: CASSLESYEQYF. The CDR3 region has the DNA TGTGCCAGCAGCTTGGAAAGCTACGAGCAGTACTTC.